This TCR beta chain was profiled in a study of cytomegalovirus exposure and HLA in healthy donors. CDR1 is SGHAT, CDR2 FQDESV, per germline (reference sequence). This CDR3 region has 16 residues. V was cut by 5 bases and J by 0 bases, with 16 bases left in between. The PCR had 60 Vbeta and 13 Jbeta primers. The assay was immunoSEQ multiplex PCR, and TCRdb's table has in-frame clones only and misses some. The sample consists of about 130,000 clones, around four fifths of them appearing once. The clonotype was recovered from a man aged 30-40 years in good health. The sample was PBMCs. The chain couples TRBV11-1 to TRBJ2-5, with TRBD1 as a possible D gene (6 bases). This CDR3 is CASSVLGTRYQETQYF. The DNA of the CDR3 is TGTGCCAGCAGCGTATTAGGGACACGGTACCAAGAGACCCAGTACTTC.